This record covers a single TCR beta chain. The entry originates in a study of blood T cell repertoires in COVID-19. About the study: There were acute and convalescent COVID-19 samples, and they came from the United States, Italy and Spain. The analysed material was cDNA or gDNA that came from T cells, B-cell-depleted T cells, or PBMCs.

Trimming cost V 1 base and J 2 bases; bases outside gene matches: 8. The CDR3 covers 15 residues. From germline, CDR1 is GTSNPN and CDR2 SVGIG (reference sequence). Original methodology: It was from reference gene primer amplification that nucleated cell counts were estimated. The repertoire was sequenced with immunoSEQ multiplex PCR; TCRdb's copy has only in-frame clones and lacks some. Clone size and V and J calls were adopted from that table, with D and trimming inferred from the DNA. The sample records approximately 90,000 clones, around nine tenths being singletons. The rearrangement joins TRBV30 to TRBJ2-7; 7 bases fit TRBD1. The clonotype was recovered from a woman of 80 years or more with acute or convalescent COVID-19. Sequenced: peripheral blood. CDR3 DNA: TGTGCCTGGAGTGGTAAAGGGGGCCGTACCTACGAGCAGTACTTC. Its translation: CAWSGKGGRTYEQYF.